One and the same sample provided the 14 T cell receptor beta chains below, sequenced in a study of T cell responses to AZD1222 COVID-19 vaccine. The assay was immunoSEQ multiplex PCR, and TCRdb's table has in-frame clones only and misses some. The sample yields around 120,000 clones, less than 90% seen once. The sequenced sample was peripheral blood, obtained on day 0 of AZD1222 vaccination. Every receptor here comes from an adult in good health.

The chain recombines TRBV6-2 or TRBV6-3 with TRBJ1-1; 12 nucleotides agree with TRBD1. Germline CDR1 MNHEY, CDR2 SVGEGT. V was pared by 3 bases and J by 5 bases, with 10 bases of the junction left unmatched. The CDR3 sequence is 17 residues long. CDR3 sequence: CASSYSGTGGYWTEAFF. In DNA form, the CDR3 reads TGTGCCAGCAGTTATTCCGGGACAGGGGGCTATTGGACTGAAGCTTTCTTT.

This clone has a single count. The CDR3 DNA sequence: TGTGCCAGCAGTCGAAAGGGACAGAGTATCACAGATACGCAGTATTTT. It translates to CASSRKGQSITDTQYF. The chain carries TRBV7-3 and TRBJ2-3, with 7 bases fitting TRBD1. Losses at the gene ends were 6 bases for V and 2 bases for J; bases not matched to a gene: 11. The CDR3 length is 16 residues. From germline, CDR1 is SGHTA and CDR2 FQGTGA.

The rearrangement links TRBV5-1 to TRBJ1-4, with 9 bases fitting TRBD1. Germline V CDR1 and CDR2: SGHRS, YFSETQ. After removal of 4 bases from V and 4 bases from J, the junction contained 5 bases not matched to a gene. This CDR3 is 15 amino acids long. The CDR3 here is CASSGGQGLNEKLFF. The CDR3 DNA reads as TGCGCCAGCAGCGGAGGACAGGGGCTTAATGAAAAACTGTTTTTT.

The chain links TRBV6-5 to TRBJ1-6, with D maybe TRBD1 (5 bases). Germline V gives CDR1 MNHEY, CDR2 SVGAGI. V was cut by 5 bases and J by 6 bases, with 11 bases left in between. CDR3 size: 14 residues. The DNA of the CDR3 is TGTGCCAGCAGTCTCGACAGACTTAATTCACCCCTCCACTTT. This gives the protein CASSLDRLNSPLHF.

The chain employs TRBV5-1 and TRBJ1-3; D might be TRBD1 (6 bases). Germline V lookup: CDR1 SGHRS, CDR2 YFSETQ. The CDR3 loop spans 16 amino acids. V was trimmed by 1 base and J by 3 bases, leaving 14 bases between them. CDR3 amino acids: CASSLTGGHSGNTIYF. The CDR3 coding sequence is TGCGCCAGCAGCTTGACGGGGGGACACAGTGGAAACACCATATATTTT. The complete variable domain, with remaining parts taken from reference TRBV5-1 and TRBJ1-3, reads KAGVTQTPRYLIKTRGQQVTLSCSPISGHRSVSWYQQTPGQGLQFLFEYFSETQRNKGNFPGRFSGRQFSNSRSEMNVSTLELGDSALYLCASSLTGGHSGNTIYFGEGSWLTVV.

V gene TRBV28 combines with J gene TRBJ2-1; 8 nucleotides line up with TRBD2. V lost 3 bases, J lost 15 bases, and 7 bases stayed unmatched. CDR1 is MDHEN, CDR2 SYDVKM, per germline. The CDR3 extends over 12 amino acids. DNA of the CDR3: TGTGCCAGCAGTTTCTCGTCGCGGGGGGCGTTCTTC. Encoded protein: CASSFSSRGAFF. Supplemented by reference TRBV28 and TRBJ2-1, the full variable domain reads DVKVTQSSRYLVKRTGEKVFLECVQDMDHENMFWYRQDPGLGLRLIYFSYDVKMKEKGDIPEGYSVSREKKERFSLILESASTNQTSMYLCASSFSSRGAFFGPGTRLTVL.

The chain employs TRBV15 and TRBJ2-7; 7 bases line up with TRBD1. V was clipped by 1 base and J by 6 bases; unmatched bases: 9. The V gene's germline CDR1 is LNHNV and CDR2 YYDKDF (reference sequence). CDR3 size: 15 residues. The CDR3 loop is CATSRAGTVGVEQYF. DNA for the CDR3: TGTGCCACCAGCAGAGCCGGGACAGTGGGTGTCGAGCAGTACTTC. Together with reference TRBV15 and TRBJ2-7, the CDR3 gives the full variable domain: DAMVIQNPRYQVTQFGKPVTLSCSQTLNHNVMYWYQQKSSQAPKLLFHYYDKDFNNEADTPDNFQSRRPNTSFCFLDIRSPGLGDTAMYLCATSRAGTVGVEQYFGPGTRLTVT.

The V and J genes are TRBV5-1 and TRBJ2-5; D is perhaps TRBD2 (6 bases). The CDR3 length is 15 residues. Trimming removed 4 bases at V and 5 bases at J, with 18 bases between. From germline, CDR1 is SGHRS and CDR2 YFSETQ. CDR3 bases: TGCGCCAGCAGCCTAACGGGACTCCCGCAGGAGACCCAGTACTTC. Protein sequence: CASSLTGLPQETQYF.

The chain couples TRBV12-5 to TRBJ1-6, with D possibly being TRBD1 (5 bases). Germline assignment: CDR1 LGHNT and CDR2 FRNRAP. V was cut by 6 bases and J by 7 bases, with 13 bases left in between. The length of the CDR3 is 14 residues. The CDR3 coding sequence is TGTGCTAGTGGCCAGGGACTTCTAAATTCACCCCTCCACTTT. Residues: CASGQGLLNSPLHF. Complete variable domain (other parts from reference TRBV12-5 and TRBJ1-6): DARVTQTPRHKVTEMGQEVTMRCQPILGHNTVFWYRQTMMQGLELLAYFRNRAPLDDSGMPKDRFSAEMPDATLATLKIQPSEPRDSAVYFCASGQGLLNSPLHFGNGTRLTVT.

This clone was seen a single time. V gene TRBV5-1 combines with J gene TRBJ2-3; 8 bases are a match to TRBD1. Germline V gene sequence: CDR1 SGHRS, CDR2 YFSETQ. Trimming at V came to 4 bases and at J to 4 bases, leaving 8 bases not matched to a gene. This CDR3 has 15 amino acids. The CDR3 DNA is TGCGCCAGCAGCCCCGGGACAGGCGGGGCAGATACGCAGTATTTT. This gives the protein CASSPGTGGADTQYF.

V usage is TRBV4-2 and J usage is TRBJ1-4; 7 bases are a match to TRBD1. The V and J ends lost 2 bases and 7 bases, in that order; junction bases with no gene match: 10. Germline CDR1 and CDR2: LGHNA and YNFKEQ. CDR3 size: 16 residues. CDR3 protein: CASSQNGGGVSEKLFF. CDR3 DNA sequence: TGTGCCAGCAGCCAAAATGGAGGGGGCGTGAGTGAAAAACTGTTTTTT.

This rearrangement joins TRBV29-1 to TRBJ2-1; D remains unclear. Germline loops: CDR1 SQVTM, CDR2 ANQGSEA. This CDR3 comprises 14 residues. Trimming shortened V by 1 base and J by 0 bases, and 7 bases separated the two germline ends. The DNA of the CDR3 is TGCAGCGTTGAAGGGAGCGCCTCCTACAATGAGCAGTTCTTC. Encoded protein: CSVEGSASYNEQFF.

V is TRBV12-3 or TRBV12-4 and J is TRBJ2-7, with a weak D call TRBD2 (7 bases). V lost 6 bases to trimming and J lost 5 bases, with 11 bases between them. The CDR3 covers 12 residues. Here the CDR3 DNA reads TGTGCCAGCAGCTCGGGGGGCAACGAGCAGTACTTC. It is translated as CASSSGGNEQYF.

The CDR3 region is CASSESGGGNQPQHF. Here the CDR3 DNA reads TGTGCCAGCAGTGAATCAGGGGGCGGCAATCAGCCCCAGCATTTT. V gene TRBV6-1 combines with J gene TRBJ1-5; 8 nucleotides agree with TRBD1. This CDR3 spans 15 amino acids. Germline loops: CDR1 MNHNS, CDR2 SASEGT. V lost 2 bases to trimming and J lost 2 bases; unmatched junction nucleotides: 2.